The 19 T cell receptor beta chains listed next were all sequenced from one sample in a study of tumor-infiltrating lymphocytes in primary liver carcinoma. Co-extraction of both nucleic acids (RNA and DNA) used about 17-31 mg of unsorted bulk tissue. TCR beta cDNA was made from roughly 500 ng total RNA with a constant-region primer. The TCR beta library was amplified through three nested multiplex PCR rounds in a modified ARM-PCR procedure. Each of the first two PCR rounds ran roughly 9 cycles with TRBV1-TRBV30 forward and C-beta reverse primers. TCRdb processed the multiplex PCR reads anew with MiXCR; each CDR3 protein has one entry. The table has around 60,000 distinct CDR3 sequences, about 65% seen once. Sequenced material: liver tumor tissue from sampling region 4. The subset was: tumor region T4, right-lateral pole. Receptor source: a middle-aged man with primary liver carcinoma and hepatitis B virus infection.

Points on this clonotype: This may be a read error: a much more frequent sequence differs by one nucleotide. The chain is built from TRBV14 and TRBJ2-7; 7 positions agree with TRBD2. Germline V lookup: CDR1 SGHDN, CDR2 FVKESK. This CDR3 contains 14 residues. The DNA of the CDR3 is TGTGCCATCAGCCAAGCGGGGTTCTCCTACGAGCAGTACTTC. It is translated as CAISQAGFSYEQYF.

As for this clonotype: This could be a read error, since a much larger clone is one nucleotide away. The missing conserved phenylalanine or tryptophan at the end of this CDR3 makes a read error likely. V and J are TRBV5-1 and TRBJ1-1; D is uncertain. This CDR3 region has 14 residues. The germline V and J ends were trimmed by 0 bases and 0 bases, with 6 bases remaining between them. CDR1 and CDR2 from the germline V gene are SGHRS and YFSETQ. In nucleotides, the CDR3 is TGCGCCAGCAGCTTGGACGGCATGAACACTGAAGCTTTCATT. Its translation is CASSLDGMNTEAFI.

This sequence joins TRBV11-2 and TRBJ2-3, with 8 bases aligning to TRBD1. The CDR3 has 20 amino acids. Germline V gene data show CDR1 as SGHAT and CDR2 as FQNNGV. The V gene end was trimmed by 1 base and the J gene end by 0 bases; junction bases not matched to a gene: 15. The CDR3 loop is CASSLVPGQVNTISTDTQYF. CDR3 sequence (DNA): TGTGCCAGCAGCTTAGTGCCGGGACAGGTAAACACTATTAGCACAGATACGCAGTATTTT.

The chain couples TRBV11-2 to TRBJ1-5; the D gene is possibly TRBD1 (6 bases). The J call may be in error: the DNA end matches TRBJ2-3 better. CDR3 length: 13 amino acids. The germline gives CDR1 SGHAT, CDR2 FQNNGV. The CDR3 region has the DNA TGTATCAGCAGCTTAGATAGTGGACAGCCCCAGTATTTT. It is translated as CISSLDSGQPQYF.

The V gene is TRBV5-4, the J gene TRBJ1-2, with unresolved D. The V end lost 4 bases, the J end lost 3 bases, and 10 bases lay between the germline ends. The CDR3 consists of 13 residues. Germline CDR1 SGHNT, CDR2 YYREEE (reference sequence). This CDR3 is CASSVDRHYGYTF. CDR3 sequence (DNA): TGTGCCAGCAGCGTGGACCGCCACTATGGCTACACCTTC. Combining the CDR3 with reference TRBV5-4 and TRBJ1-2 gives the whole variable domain ETGVTQSPTHLIKTRGQQVTLRCSSQSGHNTVSWYQQALGQGPQFIFQYYREEENGRGNFPPRFSGLQFPNYSSELNVNALELDDSALYLCASSVDRHYGYTFGSGTRLTVV.

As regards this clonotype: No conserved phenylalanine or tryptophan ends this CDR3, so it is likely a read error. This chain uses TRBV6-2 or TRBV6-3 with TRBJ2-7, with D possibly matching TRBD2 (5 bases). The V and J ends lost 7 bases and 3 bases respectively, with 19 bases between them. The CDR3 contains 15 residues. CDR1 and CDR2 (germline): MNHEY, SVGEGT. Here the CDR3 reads CASTRTGITDYEQYL. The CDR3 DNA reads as TGTGCCAGCACCCGGACGGGGATTACGGACTACGAGCAGTACTTA.

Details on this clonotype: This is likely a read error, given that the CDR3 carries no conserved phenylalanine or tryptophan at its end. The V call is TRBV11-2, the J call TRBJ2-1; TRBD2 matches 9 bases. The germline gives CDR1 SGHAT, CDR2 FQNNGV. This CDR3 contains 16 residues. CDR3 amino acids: CASSLELLAGMDDQFL. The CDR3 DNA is TGTGCCAGCAGCTTAGAGCTCCTAGCGGGAATGGATGATCAGTTCTTA.

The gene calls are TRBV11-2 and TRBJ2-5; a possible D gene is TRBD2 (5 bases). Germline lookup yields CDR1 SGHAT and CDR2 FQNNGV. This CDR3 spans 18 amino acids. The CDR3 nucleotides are TGTGTCACCAGCTTAGCGAGGCTAGGCCTGGGAAAAAAAGAGACCCAGTACTTC. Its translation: CVTSLARLGLGKKETQYF.

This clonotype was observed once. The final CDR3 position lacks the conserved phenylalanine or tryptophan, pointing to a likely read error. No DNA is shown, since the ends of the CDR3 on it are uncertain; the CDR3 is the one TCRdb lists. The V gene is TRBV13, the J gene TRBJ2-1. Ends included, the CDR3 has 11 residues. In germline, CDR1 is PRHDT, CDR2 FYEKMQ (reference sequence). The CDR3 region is CASSLLGEQLL.

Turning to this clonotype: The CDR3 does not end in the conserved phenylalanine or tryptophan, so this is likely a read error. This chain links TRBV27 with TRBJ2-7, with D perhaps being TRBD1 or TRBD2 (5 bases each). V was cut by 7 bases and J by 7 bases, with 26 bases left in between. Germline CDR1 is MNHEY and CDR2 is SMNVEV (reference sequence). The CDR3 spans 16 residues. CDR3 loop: CASTRRDPGGGEEQYS. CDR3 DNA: TGTGCCAGCACCAGACGGGACCCCGGAGGTGGCGAGGAGCAGTACTCC.

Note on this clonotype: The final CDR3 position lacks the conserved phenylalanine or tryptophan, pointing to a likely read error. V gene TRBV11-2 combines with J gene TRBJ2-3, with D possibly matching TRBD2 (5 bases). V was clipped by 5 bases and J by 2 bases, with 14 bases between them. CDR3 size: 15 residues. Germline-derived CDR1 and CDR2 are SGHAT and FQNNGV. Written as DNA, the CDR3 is TGTGCCAGCAGCACCGGGATTAGCGTCACAGATACGCAGTATTCT. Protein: CASSTGISVTDTQYS.

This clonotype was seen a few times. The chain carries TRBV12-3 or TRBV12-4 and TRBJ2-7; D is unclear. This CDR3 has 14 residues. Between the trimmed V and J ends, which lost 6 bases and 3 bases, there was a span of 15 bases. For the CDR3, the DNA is TGTGCCAGCAGCCCGACATGGCGTCACTACGAGCAGTACTTC. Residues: CASSPTWRHYEQYF.

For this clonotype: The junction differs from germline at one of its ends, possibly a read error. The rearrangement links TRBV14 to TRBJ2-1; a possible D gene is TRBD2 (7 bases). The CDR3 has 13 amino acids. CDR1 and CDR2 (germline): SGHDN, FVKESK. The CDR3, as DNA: TGTGCCAGCAGCTTCCGTACAGGGCGGGGGCAACTCTTC. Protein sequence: CASSFRTGRGQLF. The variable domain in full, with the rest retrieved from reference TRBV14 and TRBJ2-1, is EAGVTQFPSHSVIEKGQTVTLRCDPISGHDNLYWYRRVMGKEIKFLLHFVKESKQDESGMPNNRFLAERTGGTYSTLKVQPAELEDSGVYFCASSFRTGRGQLFGPGTRLTVL.

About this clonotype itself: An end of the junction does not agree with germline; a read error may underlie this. The CDR3 here is CASSAPGQRSPYEQCF. CDR3 in DNA: TGCGCCAGCAGCGCTCCCGGACAGAGATCCCCTTACGAGCAGTGCTTC. The gene calls are TRBV5-1 and TRBJ2-7, with a weak D call TRBD1 (6 bases). CDR1 SGHRS and CDR2 YFSETQ come from the germline V gene. The CDR3 covers 16 residues.

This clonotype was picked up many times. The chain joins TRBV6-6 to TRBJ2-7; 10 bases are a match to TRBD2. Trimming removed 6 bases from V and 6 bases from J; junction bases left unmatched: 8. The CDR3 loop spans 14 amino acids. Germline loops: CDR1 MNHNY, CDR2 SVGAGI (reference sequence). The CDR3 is CASRKGLAVGEQYF. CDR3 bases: TGTGCCAGCAGAAAAGGACTAGCGGTAGGCGAGCAGTACTTC.

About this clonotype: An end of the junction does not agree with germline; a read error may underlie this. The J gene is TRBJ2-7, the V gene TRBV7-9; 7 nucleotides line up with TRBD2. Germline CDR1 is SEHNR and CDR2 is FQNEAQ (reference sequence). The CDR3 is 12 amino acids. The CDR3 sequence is CARSWAGDEQYF. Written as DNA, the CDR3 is TGTGCCAGAAGCTGGGCGGGGGACGAGCAGTATTTC.

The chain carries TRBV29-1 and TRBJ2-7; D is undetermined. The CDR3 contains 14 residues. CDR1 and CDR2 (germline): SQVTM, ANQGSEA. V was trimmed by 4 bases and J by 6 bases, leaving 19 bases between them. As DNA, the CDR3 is TGCAGCGTTGTTTTAGCTGGAGCATTCAGCGAGCAGTACTTC. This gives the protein CSVVLAGAFSEQYF.

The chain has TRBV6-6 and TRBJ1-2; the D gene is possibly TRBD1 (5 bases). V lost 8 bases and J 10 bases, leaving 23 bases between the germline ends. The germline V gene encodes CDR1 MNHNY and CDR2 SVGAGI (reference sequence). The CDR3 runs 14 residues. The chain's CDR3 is CASRPSGGREDYTF. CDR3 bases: TGTGCCAGCCGACCTTCGGGGGGTAGGGAAGACTACACCTTC.

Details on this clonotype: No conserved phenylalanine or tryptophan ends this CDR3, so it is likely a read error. The CDR3 reads CASSLALGEATTGELFS. For the CDR3, the DNA is TGTGCCAGCAGTTTAGCATTAGGAGAGGCGACCACCGGGGAGCTGTTTTCT. The chain links TRBV11-2 to TRBJ2-2; D is unclear. Germline V gives CDR1 SGHAT, CDR2 FQNNGV. The CDR3 is made up of 17 amino acids.